The 31 T cell receptor beta chains listed next were all sequenced from one sample in a study of T-cell reconstitution after alpha-beta-depleted transplantation in children. Using unique molecular identifiers, the investigators prepared the TCRbeta library. TCRdb re-analysed the PCR reads in MiXCR, keeping a single row per CDR3 protein. Seen here are over 400,000 distinct CDR3 sequences, about an eighth observed once, and the top ten hold less than 6.5%. Sequenced material: PBMCs from the stem cell graft donor, taken from the stem cell graft. Source of these receptors: a human donor who donated a stem cell graft to a child with combined immunodeficiency.

This clonotype was seen a few times. This chain connects TRBV20-1 to TRBJ2-1; TRBD2 agrees at 13 bases. This CDR3 comprises 20 residues. Germline V lookup: CDR1 DFQATT, CDR2 SNEGSKA (reference sequence). The trim removed 2 bases at V and 8 bases at J, leaving 21 bases unmatched. DNA of the CDR3: TGCAGTGCTAGATGGGAACCTTTAACTAGCGGGAGGGCCCTTGGCTATGAGCAGTTCTTC. It encodes CSARWEPLTSGRALGYEQFF.

This clonotype was seen only a few times. The CDR3 DNA follows: TGTGCCAGCTCACCACGGGACAGGGTGTCCTACGAGCAGTACTTC. It yields the protein CASSPRDRVSYEQYF. The chain has TRBV18 and TRBJ2-7, with 9 bases that match TRBD1. V was pared by 1 base and J by 1 base, with 2 bases of the junction left unmatched. CDR3 size: 15 residues. The germline V gene encodes CDR1 KGHSH and CDR2 LQKENI.

This chain connects TRBV11-2 to TRBJ2-1, with D uncertain. This CDR3 comprises 13 residues. Deletions cut 0 bases from V and 7 bases from J, with 7 bases between. CDR1 and CDR2 from the germline V gene are SGHAT and FQNNGV. CDR3 in DNA: TGTGCCAGCAGCTTAGATGTAGTAAATGAGCAGTTCTTC. As protein: CASSLDVVNEQFF.

This clonotype showed up just a few times. The J gene is TRBJ1-3, the V gene TRBV12-3 or TRBV12-4; D ambiguous. The CDR3 covers 14 residues. V lost 6 bases and J 0 bases, leaving 9 bases between the germline ends. The CDR3 region is CASRIGASGNTIYF. In DNA form, the CDR3 reads TGTGCCAGCAGAATTGGAGCCTCTGGAAACACCATATATTTT.

This clonotype has only a few counts. The V gene is TRBV27, the J gene TRBJ2-7; D is perhaps TRBD1 (5 bases). The V and J ends lost 5 bases and 2 bases respectively, with 19 bases between them. This CDR3 spans 16 amino acids. The germline CDR1 and CDR2 sequences are MNHEY and SMNVEV (reference sequence). CDR3 nucleotides: TGTGCCAGCAGTCCCGCCTGGGGCAGAACTGCCTACGAGCAGTACTTC. Protein: CASSPAWGRTAYEQYF.

Many counts were recorded for this clonotype. The chain is built from TRBV28 and TRBJ2-5; tentative D call: TRBD1 (5 bases). CDR1 MDHEN and CDR2 SYDVKM come from the germline V gene. The CDR3 sequence is 14 residues long. Trimming took 6 bases from V and 2 from J, leaving 13 bases between them. Here the CDR3 reads CASSPPPGQETQYF. DNA for the CDR3: TGTGCCAGCAGCCCACCGCCAGGGCAAGAGACCCAGTACTTC.

This clonotype was counted a few times. This sequence joins TRBV12-3 or TRBV12-4 and TRBJ1-1; D not certain. This CDR3 region has 12 residues. V lost 5 bases to trimming and J lost 3 bases, with 7 bases between them. CDR3 DNA: TGTGCCAGCAGTAACAGATACACTGAAGCTTTCTTT. Translation gives CASSNRYTEAFF.

This clonotype showed up many times. DNA for the CDR3: TGCAGCGTTGGGACAGGGGGGTTAGAGACCCAGTACTTC. Amino acids: CSVGTGGLETQYF. The chain links TRBV29-1 to TRBJ2-5, with 10 bases that match TRBD1. V lost 4 bases to trimming and J lost 4 bases; unmatched junction nucleotides: 3. The CDR3 runs 13 residues. Per the germline V gene, CDR1 is SQVTM and CDR2 is ANQGSEA. Together with reference TRBV29-1 and TRBJ2-5, the CDR3 gives the full variable domain: SAVISQKPSRDICQRGTSLTIQCQVDSQVTMMFWYRQQPGQSLTLIATANQGSEATYESGFVIDKFPISRPNLTFSTLTVSNMSPEDSSIYLCSVGTGGLETQYFGPGTRLLVL.

This sequence joins TRBV3-1 and TRBJ2-7, with TRBD2 matching over 7 bases. CDR1 is LGHDT, CDR2 YNNKEL, per germline (reference sequence). The CDR3 loop spans 17 amino acids. V trimming: 1 base; J trimming: 0 bases; junction bases outside the gene matches: 9. The DNA for the CDR3 is TGTGCCAGCAGCCAAGGCCTAGCGGCTTTTTACTCCTACGAGCAGTACTTC. It is translated as CASSQGLAAFYSYEQYF.

V and J are TRBV7-2 and TRBJ2-3, with a tentative D call TRBD2 (5 bases). The CDR3 has 13 amino acids. With 5 bases removed from V and 5 bases from J, the gap between germline ends came to 11 bases. Germline values: CDR1 SGHTA, CDR2 FQGNSA. This CDR3 reads CASSTPGLDTQYF. CDR3 bases: TGTGCCAGCAGCACACCGGGGTTAGATACGCAGTATTTT.

This clonotype was seen ten or more times. The V call is TRBV20-1, the J call TRBJ2-1, with a possible D match to TRBD1 (6 bases). V dropped 3 bases and J dropped 9 bases, with 12 bases sitting between them. Germline-derived CDR1 and CDR2 are DFQATT and SNEGSKA (reference sequence). The CDR3 is 12 amino acids. The CDR3 sequence: CSASRGHLEQFF. CDR3 sequence (DNA): TGCAGTGCTAGCAGGGGCCACCTTGAGCAGTTCTTC.

The CDR3 region is CASYQPTGDSGANVLTF. CDR3 in DNA: TGTGCCAGCTACCAGCCGACAGGGGACTCTGGGGCCAACGTCCTGACTTTC. The J gene is TRBJ2-6, the V gene TRBV3-1; 8 bases agree with TRBD1. Trimming at V came to 8 bases and at J to 0 bases, leaving 9 bases not matched to a gene. The germline gives CDR1 LGHDT, CDR2 YNNKEL (reference sequence). The CDR3 covers 17 residues.

In nucleotides, the CDR3 is TGCAGCGTTGAAGTCCGCGGGCGATCCTACAATGAGCAGTTCTTC. Its translation: CSVEVRGRSYNEQFF. V gene TRBV29-1 combines with J gene TRBJ2-1; possible D gene TRBD2, 5 bases. Germline V gives CDR1 SQVTM, CDR2 ANQGSEA. CDR3 length: 15 residues. Trimming took off 1 base at V and 1 base at J, with 11 bases between the two ends.

This clonotype was seen a handful of times. V is TRBV29-1 and J is TRBJ2-3; 13 bases are shared with TRBD2. Trimming at V came to 7 bases and at J to 6 bases, leaving 4 bases not matched to a gene. Germline CDR1 reads SQVTM; CDR2 reads ANQGSEA. CDR3 size: 13 residues. In DNA form, the CDR3 reads TGCAGCGGAAGGACTAGCGGGGGCGATACGCAGTATTTT. Amino acid sequence: CSGRTSGGDTQYF.

The chain has TRBV4-3 and TRBJ2-2; the match to TRBD1 covers 7 bases. V dropped 0 bases and J dropped 1; count of bases not matched to a gene: 11. The CDR3 contains 19 residues. Germline CDR1 reads LGHNA; CDR2 reads YSLEER. CDR3 sequence reads: CASSQDPNSRQGNTGELFF. The CDR3 DNA is TGCGCCAGCAGCCAAGACCCCAACTCAAGACAGGGGAACACCGGGGAGCTGTTTTTT.

Only a few counts were recorded for this clonotype. This chain connects TRBV29-1 to TRBJ1-3; D call uncertain. V was clipped by 0 bases and J by 4 bases, with 22 bases between them. Germline CDR1 SQVTM, CDR2 ANQGSEA. The CDR3 loop spans 18 amino acids. DNA for the CDR3: TGCAGCGTTGAAGAGTCTACAGACGCCCTGGTAGCGGGAAACACCATATATTTT. It translates to CSVEESTDALVAGNTIYF.

J is TRBJ2-3 and V is TRBV24-1; maybe TRBD1 (6 bases). This CDR3 comprises 16 residues. Germline CDR1 reads KGHDR; CDR2 reads SFDVKD. V lost 3 bases, J lost 4 bases, and 16 bases lay in between. The CDR3 coding sequence is TGTGCCACCAGTGATCCAGGGTGGGGGCAGGCAGATACGCAGTATTTT. Translated: CATSDPGWGQADTQYF.

This clonotype was counted ten times or more. The V and J genes are TRBV4-2 and TRBJ2-5; D not certain. The CDR3 covers 15 residues. Germline lookup yields CDR1 LGHNA and CDR2 YNFKEQ. V was cut by 0 bases and J by 6 bases, with 14 bases left in between. The CDR3 bases are TGTGCCAGCAGCCAAGATCTGGGGAAGGGCAAGACCCAGTACTTC. Its translation: CASSQDLGKGKTQYF.

The chain is built from TRBV15 and TRBJ2-1; 7 nucleotides match TRBD1. CDR3 length: 12 amino acids. The J segment lost 12 bases and the V segment lost 5 bases, leaving 7 bases of the junction unmatched. Germline V CDR1 and CDR2: LNHNV, YYDKDF (reference sequence). CDR3 sequence: CATSGHRGWQFF. CDR3 nucleotide sequence: TGTGCCACCAGCGGACACAGGGGTTGGCAGTTCTTC.

This clonotype was seen only a few times. This sequence joins TRBV7-3 and TRBJ2-3; D possibly corresponds to TRBD2 (7 bases). V shed 5 bases and J shed 3 bases, with 15 bases lying between them. CDR3 length equals 15 residues. The germline gives CDR1 SGHTA, CDR2 FQGTGA. CDR3 sequence (DNA): TGTGCCAGCAGCGACGGGGGGCAGGGGACAGATACGCAGTATTTT. The encoded protein is CASSDGGQGTDTQYF.

This clonotype was observed at least ten times. V gene TRBV24-1 combines with J gene TRBJ2-3; perhaps TRBD2 as D (6 bases). V was cut by 4 bases and J by 0 bases, with 16 bases left in between. Germline CDR1 is KGHDR and CDR2 is SFDVKD. CDR3 size: 17 residues. The CDR3 here is CATSDPSGAASTDTQYF. The CDR3 nucleotides read TGTGCCACCAGTGACCCTTCGGGAGCGGCTAGCACAGATACGCAGTATTTT.

This clonotype was observed a handful of times. J is TRBJ2-7 and V is TRBV3-1; D is undetermined. This CDR3 comprises 12 residues. Trimming removed 4 bases from V and 8 bases from J, with 12 bases in between. CDR1 is LGHDT and CDR2 is YNNKEL in the germline V gene (reference sequence). Here the CDR3 reads CASSLTTNKQYF. For the CDR3, the DNA is TGTGCCAGCAGCCTTACGACGAATAAGCAGTACTTC.

This clonotype occurred many times. This rearrangement joins TRBV27 to TRBJ2-7; 8 bases line up with TRBD2. CDR3 length: 14 amino acids. The germline gives CDR1 MNHEY, CDR2 SMNVEV (reference sequence). Trimming at V came to 3 bases and at J to 2 bases, leaving 3 bases not matched to a gene. As DNA, the CDR3 is TGTGCCAGCAGTTTCGGTAGCGGGGCCTACGAGCAGTACTTC. The encoded protein is CASSFGSGAYEQYF.

The rearrangement uses TRBV7-2 and TRBJ2-5; D may be TRBD1 (5 bases). Germline V lookup: CDR1 SGHTA, CDR2 FQGNSA. There are 14 residues in the CDR3. The germline V and J ends were trimmed by 0 bases and 5 bases, with 10 bases remaining between them. DNA for the CDR3: TGTGCCAGCAGCTTAGCGACAGCAGGGGAGACCCAGTACTTC. It encodes CASSLATAGETQYF.

The rearrangement uses TRBV19 and TRBJ2-7; 7 positions agree with TRBD1. Trimming cost V 3 bases and J 4 bases; bases outside gene matches: 6. Germline CDR1 LNHDA, CDR2 SQIVND (reference sequence). This CDR3 is 14 amino acids long. For the CDR3, the DNA is TGTGCCAGTAGTATTGGGACAGCATCTTACGAGCAGTACTTC. It specifies CASSIGTASYEQYF.

The table lists this clonotype with many counts. V gene TRBV5-1 combines with J gene TRBJ2-7; the match to TRBD2 covers 11 bases. Per the germline V gene, CDR1 is SGHRS and CDR2 is YFSETQ. J gave up 4 bases and V 1 base, and 7 bases lay outside the gene matches. This CDR3 comprises 16 residues. Here the CDR3 reads CASSLTTTSGVYEQYF. The DNA for the CDR3 is TGCGCCAGCAGCTTGACAACGACTAGCGGGGTTTACGAGCAGTACTTC.

This clonotype was seen more than once but under ten times. This chain joins TRBV5-6 and TRBJ2-2; D remains unclear. Trimming cost V 2 bases and J 3 bases, with 8 bases left between them. Germline CDR1 reads SGHDT; CDR2 reads YYEEEE. The CDR3 totals 14 residues. CDR3 region: CASSFFEYTGELFF. In nucleotides, the CDR3 is TGTGCCAGCAGCTTCTTTGAGTACACCGGGGAGCTGTTTTTT.

The chain couples TRBV11-2 to TRBJ2-1, with 10 bases lining up with TRBD2. V was pared by 0 bases and J by 6 bases, with 11 bases of the junction left unmatched. The CDR3 runs to 18 residues. Germline V gene sequence: CDR1 SGHAT, CDR2 FQNNGV. This chain's CDR3 is CASSLEGGLAGVFNEQFF. DNA of the CDR3: TGTGCCAGCAGCTTAGAGGGGGGCCTAGCGGGGGTCTTCAATGAGCAGTTCTTC.

This clonotype showed up just a few times. The CDR3 coding sequence is TGTGCCAGCAGCGTAGCCGCACAAGCCTCCCCGAACACTGAAGCTTTCTTT. Translated, it gives CASSVAAQASPNTEAFF. The chain recombines TRBV9 with TRBJ1-1, with D uncertain. Trimming left V 0 bases short and J 1 base short, with 16 bases between. The CDR3 is 17 residues long. CDR1 and CDR2 (germline): SGDLS, YYNGEE.

This clonotype has at least ten counts. For the CDR3, the DNA is TGTGCCAGTGGGGGCAGAGATGAGCAGTTCTTC. Amino acids: CASGGRDEQFF. The rearrangement uses TRBV10-3 and TRBJ2-1; tentative D call: TRBD1 (6 bases). CDR3 length: 11 residues. Germline V gene lookup returns CDR1 ENHRY and CDR2 SYGVKD. The ends were cut back, 10 bases at V and 8 bases at J, with 12 bases in the middle.

The chain recombines TRBV11-2 with TRBJ1-5; D is ambiguous. The CDR3 is 16 amino acids. The V end was cut by 0 bases, the J end by 4 bases, with 13 bases between. Germline CDR1 and CDR2: SGHAT and FQNNGV. The chain's CDR3 is CASSLDGVIANQPQHF. The DNA for the CDR3 is TGTGCCAGCAGCTTAGACGGGGTTATTGCTAATCAGCCCCAGCATTTT.